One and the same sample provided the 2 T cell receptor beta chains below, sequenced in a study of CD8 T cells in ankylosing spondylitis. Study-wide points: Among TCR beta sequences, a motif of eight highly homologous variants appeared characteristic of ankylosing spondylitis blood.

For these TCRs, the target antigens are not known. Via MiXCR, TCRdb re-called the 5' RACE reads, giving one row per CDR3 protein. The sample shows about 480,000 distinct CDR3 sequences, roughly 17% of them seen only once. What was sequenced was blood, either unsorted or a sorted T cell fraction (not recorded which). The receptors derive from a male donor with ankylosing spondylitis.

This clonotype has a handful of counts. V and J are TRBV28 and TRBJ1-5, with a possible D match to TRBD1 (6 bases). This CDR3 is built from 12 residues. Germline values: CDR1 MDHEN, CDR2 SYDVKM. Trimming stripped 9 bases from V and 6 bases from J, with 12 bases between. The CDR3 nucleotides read TGTGCCAGTCGACAGGTTGCTCAGCCCCAGCATTTT. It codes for CASRQVAQPQHF.

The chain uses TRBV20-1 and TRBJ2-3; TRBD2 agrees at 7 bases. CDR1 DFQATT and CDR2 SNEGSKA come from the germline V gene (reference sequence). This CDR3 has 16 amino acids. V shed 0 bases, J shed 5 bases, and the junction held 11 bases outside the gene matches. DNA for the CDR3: TGCAGTGCTAGAGATTTTGCGGGAGCGATTCAAGATACGCAGTATTTT. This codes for CSARDFAGAIQDTQYF.